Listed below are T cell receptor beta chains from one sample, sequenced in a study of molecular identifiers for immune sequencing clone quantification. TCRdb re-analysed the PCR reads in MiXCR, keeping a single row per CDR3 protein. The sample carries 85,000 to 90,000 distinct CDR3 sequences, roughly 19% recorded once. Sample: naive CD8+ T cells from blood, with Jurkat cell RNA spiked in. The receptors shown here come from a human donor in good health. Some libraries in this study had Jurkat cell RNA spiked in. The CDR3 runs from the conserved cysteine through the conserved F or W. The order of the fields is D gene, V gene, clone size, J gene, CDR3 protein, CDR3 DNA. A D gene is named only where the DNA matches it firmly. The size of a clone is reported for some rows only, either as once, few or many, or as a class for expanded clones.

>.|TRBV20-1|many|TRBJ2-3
CSARDNDAEARLLGTDTQYF
TGCAGTGCTAGAGATAACGACGCGGAGGCTCGGCTCCTCGGCACAGATACGCAGTATTTT
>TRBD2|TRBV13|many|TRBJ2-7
CASSYTGGLREQYF
TGTGCCAGCTCTTATACGGGAGGTTTACGCGAGCAGTACTTC
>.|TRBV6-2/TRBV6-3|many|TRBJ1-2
CASSYTRGLYTF
TGTGCCAGCAGTTACACCAGAGGGCTCTACACCTTC
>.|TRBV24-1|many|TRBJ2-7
CATSDPYVDYEQYF
TGTGCCACCAGTGATCCTTATGTTGACTACGAGCAGTACTTC
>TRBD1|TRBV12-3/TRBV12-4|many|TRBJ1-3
CASSLLGQGATIYF
TGTGCCAGCAGTTTATTGGGACAGGGAGCCACCATATATTTT
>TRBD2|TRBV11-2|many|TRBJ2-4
CASSFPAGERQYF
TGTGCCAGCAGCTTTCCAGCGGGAGAGCGTCAGTACTTC
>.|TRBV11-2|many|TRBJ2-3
CASSFIGSGTGTDTQYF
TGTGCCAGCAGCTTCATCGGTTCCGGGACCGGCACAGATACGCAGTATTTT
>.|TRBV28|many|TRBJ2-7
CASSLYREQDAGYF
TGTGCCAGCAGTTTGTATCGAGAACAGGACGCCGGGTACTTC
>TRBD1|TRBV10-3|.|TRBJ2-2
CAISELGQGNTGELFF
TGTGCCATCAGTGAACTGGGACAGGGGAACACCGGGGAGCTGTTTTTT
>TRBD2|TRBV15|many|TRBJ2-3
CATSSEWTSGTSTDTQYF
TGTGCCACCAGCAGTGAATGGACTAGCGGGACTAGCACAGATACGCAGTATTTT
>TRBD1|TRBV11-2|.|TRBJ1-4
CASSLDGQAATNEKLFF
TGTGCCAGCAGCTTAGACGGACAGGCTGCAACTAATGAAAAACTGTTTTTT
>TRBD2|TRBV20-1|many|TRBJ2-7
CRTGLAGDYEQYF
TGCAGGACAGGACTAGCGGGAGACTACGAGCAGTACTTC
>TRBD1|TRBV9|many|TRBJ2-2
CASSAPRTGVGGELFF
TGTGCCAGCAGCGCACCTAGGACAGGGGTTGGCGGGGAGCTGTTTTTT
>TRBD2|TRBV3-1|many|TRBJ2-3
CASSQGSSGRAGTWPDTQYF
TGTGCCAGCAGCCAAGGTTCTAGCGGGAGGGCCGGTACGTGGCCAGATACGCAGTATTTT
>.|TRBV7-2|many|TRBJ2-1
CASSHDSYNEQFF
TGTGCCAGCAGCCACGATTCCTACAATGAGCAGTTCTTC
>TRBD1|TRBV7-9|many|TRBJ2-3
CASSLGQGAIKDTQYF
TGTGCCAGCAGCCTCGGACAGGGGGCGATAAAAGATACGCAGTATTTT
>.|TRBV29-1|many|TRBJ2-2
CSVAGHTGELFF
TGCAGCGTTGCGGGTCACACCGGGGAGCTGTTTTTT
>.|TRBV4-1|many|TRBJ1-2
CASSQDRQFYGYTF
TGCGCCAGCAGCCAAGATCGACAGTTCTATGGCTACACCTTC
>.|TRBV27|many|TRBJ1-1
CASSLGGYANTEAFF
TGTGCCAGCAGTTTGGGGGGGTACGCGAACACTGAAGCTTTCTTT
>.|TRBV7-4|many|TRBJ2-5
CASSEFNQDTQYF
TGTGCCAGCAGCGAATTTAACCAAGACACCCAGTACTTT
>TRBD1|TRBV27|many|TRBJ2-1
CASSPATGDEQFF
TGTGCCAGCAGTCCCGCCACAGGGGATGAGCAGTTCTTC
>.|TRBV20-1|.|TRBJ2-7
CSARDTKFYEQYF
TGCAGTGCTAGAGACACAAAATTTTACGAGCAGTACTTC
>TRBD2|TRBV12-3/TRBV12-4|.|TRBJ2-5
CASSPATSGQETQYF
TGTGCCAGCAGTCCTGCGACTAGCGGGCAAGAGACCCAGTACTTC
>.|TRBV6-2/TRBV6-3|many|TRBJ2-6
CASSPRGAPGANVLTF
TGTGCCAGCAGCCCCAGGGGAGCACCTGGGGCCAACGTCCTGACTTTC
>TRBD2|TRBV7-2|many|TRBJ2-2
CASRGLVSNAGELFF
TGTGCCAGCAGAGGACTAGTCTCAAACGCCGGGGAGCTGTTTTTT
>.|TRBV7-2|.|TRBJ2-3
CASSLDLVAGSDTQYF
TGTGCCAGCAGCTTAGATTTGGTTGCGGGATCAGATACGCAGTATTTT
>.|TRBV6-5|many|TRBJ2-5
CASSYGRVETQYF
TGTGCCAGCAGTTACGGCAGGGTAGAGACCCAGTACTTC
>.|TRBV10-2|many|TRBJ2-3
CASWRGAEDTQYF
TGCGCCAGCTGGAGGGGCGCGGAAGATACGCAGTATTTT
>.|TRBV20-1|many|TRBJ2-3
CSATSGPRDTQYF
TGCAGTGCTACTTCGGGCCCAAGAGATACGCAGTATTTT
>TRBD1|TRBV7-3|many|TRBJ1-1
CASSLAGTEYTEAFF
TGTGCCAGCAGCTTAGCCGGGACAGAATACACTGAAGCTTTCTTT
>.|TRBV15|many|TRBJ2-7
CATSKGTEQYF
TGTGCCACCAGCAAAGGTACCGAGCAGTACTTC
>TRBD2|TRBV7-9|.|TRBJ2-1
CASSTRTSGTHNEQFF
TGTGCCAGCAGCACCCGGACTAGCGGAACCCACAATGAGCAGTTCTTC
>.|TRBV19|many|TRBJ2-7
CASSIGAGAHEQYF
TGTGCCAGTAGTATAGGGGCAGGGGCCCACGAGCAGTACTTC
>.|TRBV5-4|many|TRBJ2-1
CASSVEHNEQFF
TGTGCCAGCAGCGTCGAGCACAATGAGCAGTTCTTC
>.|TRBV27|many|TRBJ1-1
CASSSYVEAFF
TGTGCCAGCAGTTCTTACGTTGAAGCTTTCTTT
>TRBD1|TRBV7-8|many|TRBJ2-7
CASSIRQGFLYEQYF
TGTGCCAGCAGCATCCGACAGGGGTTCTTGTACGAGCAGTACTTC
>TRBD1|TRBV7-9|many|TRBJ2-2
CASRTGTGVTGELFF
TGTGCCAGCAGAACCGGGACAGGGGTGACCGGGGAGCTGTTTTTT
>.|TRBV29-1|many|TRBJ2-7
CSVEFLSEQYF
TGCAGCGTTGAATTTTTATCCGAGCAGTACTTC
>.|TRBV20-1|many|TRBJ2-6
CSATTGTSSGANVLTF
TGCAGTGCTACTACAGGGACCAGCTCTGGGGCCAACGTCCTGACTTTC
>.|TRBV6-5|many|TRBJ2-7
CASSPLTVSHEQYF
TGTGCCAGCAGTCCTCTGACAGTTTCACACGAGCAGTACTTC
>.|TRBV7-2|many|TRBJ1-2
CASSLWFDRTNYGYTF
TGTGCCAGCAGCTTGTGGTTCGACAGGACTAACTATGGCTACACCTTC
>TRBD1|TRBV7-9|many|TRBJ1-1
CASSTGVNTEAFF
TGTGCCAGCAGCACAGGGGTCAACACTGAAGCTTTCTTT
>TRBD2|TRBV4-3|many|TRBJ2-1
CASSPASGGPYNEQFF
TGCGCCAGCAGCCCCGCTAGCGGGGGGCCTTACAATGAGCAGTTCTTC
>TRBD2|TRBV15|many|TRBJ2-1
CATSTSGAPYNEQFF
TGTGCCACCAGCACTAGCGGGGCCCCCTACAATGAGCAGTTCTTC
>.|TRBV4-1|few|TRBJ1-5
CASSQEPRLNQPQHF
TGCGCCAGCAGCCAAGAACCTAGGCTCAATCAGCCCCAGCATTTT
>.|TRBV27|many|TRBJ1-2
CASSTTGFYGYTF
TGTGCCAGCAGTACAACAGGATTCTATGGCTACACCTTC